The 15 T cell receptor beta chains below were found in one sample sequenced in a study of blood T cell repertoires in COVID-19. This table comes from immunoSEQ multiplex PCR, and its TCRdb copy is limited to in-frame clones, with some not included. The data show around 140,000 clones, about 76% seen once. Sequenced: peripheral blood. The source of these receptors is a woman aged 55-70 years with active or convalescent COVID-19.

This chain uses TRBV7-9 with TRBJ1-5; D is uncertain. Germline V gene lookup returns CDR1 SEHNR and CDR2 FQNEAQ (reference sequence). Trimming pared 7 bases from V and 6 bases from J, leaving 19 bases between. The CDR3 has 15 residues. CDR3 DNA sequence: TGTGCCAGCACCCCGGGTACATCGGTCGGTCAGCCCCAGCATTTT. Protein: CASTPGTSVGQPQHF. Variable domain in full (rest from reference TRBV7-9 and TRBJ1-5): DTGVSQNPRHKITKRGQNVTFRCDPISEHNRLYWYRQTLGQGPEFLTYFQNEAQLEKSRLLSDRFSAERPKGSFSTLEIQRTEQGDSAMYLCASTPGTSVGQPQHFGDGTRLSIL.

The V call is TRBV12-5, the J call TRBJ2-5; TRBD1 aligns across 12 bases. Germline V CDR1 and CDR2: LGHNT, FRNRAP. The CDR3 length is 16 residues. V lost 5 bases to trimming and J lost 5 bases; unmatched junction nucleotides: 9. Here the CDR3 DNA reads TGTGCTAGTGGTAACTCCGGGACAGGGGGCCGGGAGACCCAGTACTTC. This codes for CASGNSGTGGRETQYF.

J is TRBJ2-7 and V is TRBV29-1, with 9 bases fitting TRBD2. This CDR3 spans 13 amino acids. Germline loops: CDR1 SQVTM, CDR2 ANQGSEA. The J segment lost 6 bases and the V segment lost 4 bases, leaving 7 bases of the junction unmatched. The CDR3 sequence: CSVAAGGPGEQYF. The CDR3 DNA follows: TGCAGCGTTGCGGCGGGAGGGCCCGGCGAGCAGTACTTC.

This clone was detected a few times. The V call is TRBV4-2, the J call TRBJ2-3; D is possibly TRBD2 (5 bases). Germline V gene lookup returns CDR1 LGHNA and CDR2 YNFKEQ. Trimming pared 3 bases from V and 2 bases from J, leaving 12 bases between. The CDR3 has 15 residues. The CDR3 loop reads CASSHPQRNTDTQYF. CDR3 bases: TGTGCCAGCAGCCATCCGCAGCGGAACACAGATACGCAGTATTTT.

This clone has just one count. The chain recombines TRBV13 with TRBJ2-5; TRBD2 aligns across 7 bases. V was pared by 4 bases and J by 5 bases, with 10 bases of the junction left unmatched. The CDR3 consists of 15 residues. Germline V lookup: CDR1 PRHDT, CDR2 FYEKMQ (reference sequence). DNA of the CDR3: TGTGCCAGCAGCTCTAGCCCCGGGACTAAGGAGACCCAGTACTTC. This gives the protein CASSSSPGTKETQYF.

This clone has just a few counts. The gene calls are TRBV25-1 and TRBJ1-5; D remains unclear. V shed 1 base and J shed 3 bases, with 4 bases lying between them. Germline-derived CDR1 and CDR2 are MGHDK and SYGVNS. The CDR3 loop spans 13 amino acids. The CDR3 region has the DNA TGTGCCAGCAGTGAATCTTTCAATCAGCCCCAGCATTTT. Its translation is CASSESFNQPQHF.

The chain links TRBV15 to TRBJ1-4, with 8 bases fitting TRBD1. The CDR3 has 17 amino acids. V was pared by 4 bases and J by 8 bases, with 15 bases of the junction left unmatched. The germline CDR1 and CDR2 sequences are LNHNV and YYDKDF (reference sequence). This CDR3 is CATSITFGQGIGEKLFF. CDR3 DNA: TGTGCCACCAGCATTACGTTTGGACAGGGAATAGGGGAAAAACTGTTTTTT.

This chain's CDR3 is CASSPGTGGVNTIYF. CDR3 nucleotide sequence: TGTGCCAGCAGCCCAGGGACAGGGGGTGTGAACACCATATATTTT. This chain uses TRBV7-7 with TRBJ1-3; 11 nucleotides line up with TRBD1. The CDR3 is 15 amino acids. V trimming: 5 bases; J trimming: 7 bases; junction bases outside the gene matches: 7. CDR1 and CDR2 from the germline V gene are SSHAT and FNYEAQ (reference sequence).

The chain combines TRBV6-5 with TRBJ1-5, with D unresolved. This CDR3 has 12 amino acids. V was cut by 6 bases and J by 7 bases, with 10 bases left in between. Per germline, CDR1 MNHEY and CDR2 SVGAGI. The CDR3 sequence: CASSSPEQPQHF. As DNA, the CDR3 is TGTGCCAGCAGCTCACCGGAGCAGCCCCAGCATTTT.

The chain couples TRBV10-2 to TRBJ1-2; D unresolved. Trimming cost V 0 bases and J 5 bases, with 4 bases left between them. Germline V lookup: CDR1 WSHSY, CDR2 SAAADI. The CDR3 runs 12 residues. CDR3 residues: CASSESAYGYTF. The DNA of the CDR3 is TGCGCCAGCAGTGAGTCGGCTTATGGCTACACCTTC.

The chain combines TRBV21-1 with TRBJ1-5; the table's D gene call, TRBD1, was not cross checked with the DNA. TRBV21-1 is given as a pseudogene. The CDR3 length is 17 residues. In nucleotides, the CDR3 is TGTGCCAGCAGCAAGTCGACAGGGGGCATAAGCAATCAGCCCCAGCATTTT. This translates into CASSKSTGGISNQPQHF.

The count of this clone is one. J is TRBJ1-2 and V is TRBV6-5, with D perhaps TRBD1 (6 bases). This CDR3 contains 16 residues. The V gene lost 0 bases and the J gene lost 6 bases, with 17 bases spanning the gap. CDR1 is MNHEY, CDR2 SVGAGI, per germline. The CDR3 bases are TGTGCCAGCAGTTACTCGACCCAGACAGGAAGCCATGGCTACACCTTC. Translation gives CASSYSTQTGSHGYTF.

The DNA of the CDR3 is TGTGCCAGCAGAGACAGGGGGCCTCCTGAAGCTTTCTTT. Amino acids: CASRDRGPPEAFF. The V and J genes are TRBV6-5 and TRBJ1-1, with 10 bases lining up with TRBD1. This CDR3 region has 13 residues. V lost 6 bases to trimming and J lost 6 bases; unmatched junction nucleotides: 4. CDR1 is MNHEY and CDR2 is SVGAGI in the germline V gene.

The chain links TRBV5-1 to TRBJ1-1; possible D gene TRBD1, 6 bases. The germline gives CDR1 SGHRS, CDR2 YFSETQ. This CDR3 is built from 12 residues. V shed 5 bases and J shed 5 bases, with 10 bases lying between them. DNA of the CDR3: TGCGCCAGCAGGGACAGTCAAACTGAAGCTTTCTTT. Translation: CASRDSQTEAFF.

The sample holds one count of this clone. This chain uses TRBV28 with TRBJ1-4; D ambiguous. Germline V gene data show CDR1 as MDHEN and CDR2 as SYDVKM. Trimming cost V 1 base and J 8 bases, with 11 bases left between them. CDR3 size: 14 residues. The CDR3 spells CASSLSGVDEKLFF. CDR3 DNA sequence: TGTGCCAGCAGTTTATCCGGGGTAGACGAAAAACTGTTTTTT.